This T cell receptor (beta chain) came from a study of identical twins. Study findings and constraints: Twin-shared out-of-frame alpha sequences showed excess low generation probability.

MiXCR, applied by TCRdb to the 5' RACE reads, yields one record per CDR3 protein. The sample has 650,000 to 750,000 distinct CDR3 sequences; 21% are singletons. Among all donors, each was a healthy Caucasian. This CDR3 is 14 amino acids long. Trimming stripped 3 bases from V and 5 bases from J, with 13 bases between. The germline V gene has CDR1 MRHNA and CDR2 SNTAGT. Notes on this clonotype: Its cognate antigen is unknown.

These same records also appear under a second study, on T cells expressing NK-cell markers.

The rearrangement joins TRBV6-4 to TRBJ1-2; weak D call: TRBD1 (6 bases). Sequences were obtained from PBMCs. The TCR comes from a woman aged 18-29 years in good health. CDR3 protein: CASSEGTGQYGYTF. In DNA form, the CDR3 reads TGTGCCAGCAGTGAGGGAACAGGGCAGTATGGCTACACCTTC.